This record concerns one T cell receptor beta chain sequence. The germline gives CDR1 MDHEN, CDR2 SYDVKM. The CDR3 has 16 residues. Trimming left V 5 bases short and J 4 bases short, with 15 bases between. The data were taken from a study of blood T cell repertoires in COVID-19. Study-wide background: The samples span acute and convalescent COVID-19 from the United States, Italy and Spain. PBMCs, B-cell-depleted T cells, or T cells were the source of the cDNA or gDNA that made up the material.

In the authors' methods: Reference gene primer amplification yielded estimated nucleated cell counts. Generated by immunoSEQ multiplex PCR, the TCRdb table keeps only in-frame clones and is missing some. The DNA gave D and trimming, while V, J and clone size come from that table. The sample has under 300,000 clones, 87% seen once. Participants reported their clinical history, and cohort assignment relied on those reports. This TCR was sampled from a woman in her twenties or thirties with acute COVID-19. This sequence joins TRBV28 and TRBJ1-6; D is possibly TRBD1 (5 bases). The source material was PBMCs or T cells enriched from blood (not recorded which). The CDR3 nucleotides are TGTGCCAGCAGTCTTGCGACAGTAGGGTATAATTCACCCCTCCACTTT. Residues: CASSLATVGYNSPLHF.